A selection of T cell receptor beta chains follows, all from one sample in a study of T cells in Graves' hyperthyroidism and ophthalmopathy. TCRdb re-called the multiplex PCR reads with MiXCR, one entry per CDR3 protein. This sample yields fewer than 300,000 distinct CDR3 sequences, of which about 25% are seen a single time; approximately 30% belongs to the top ten. The sample consisted of blood. These receptor sequences come from a man in his forties with Graves' hyperthyroidism that later progressed to Graves' ophthalmopathy. Both conserved end residues are trimmed from each CDR3. Fields, in order: V gene, clone size, CDR3 protein. Where a row states a size, it is once, few, many or the class of an expanded clone; other rows omit it.

V gene: TRBV6-1; clone size: many; CDR3 protein: ASSEALAGGPYEQY
V gene: TRBV18; clone size: many; CDR3 protein: ASSPGYEQY
V gene: TRBV7-2; clone size: .; CDR3 protein: ASSLLRTGVDEQY
V gene: TRBV2; clone size: many; CDR3 protein: ASMRPVGQTYQETQY
V gene: TRBV28; clone size: many; CDR3 protein: ASSRPGTGDTGELF
V gene: TRBV9; clone size: few; CDR3 protein: ASSFRDRNTGELF
V gene: TRBV5-1; clone size: .; CDR3 protein: ASSLDQTSTYEQY
V gene: TRBV6-5; clone size: few; CDR3 protein: ASSRDRALNQPQH
V gene: TRBV4-1; clone size: many; CDR3 protein: ASSQAPGLTETQY
V gene: TRBV6-1; clone size: many; CDR3 protein: ASTTTPGRGVYEQY
V gene: TRBV7-8; clone size: many; CDR3 protein: ASSLEVGGTEAF
V gene: TRBV7-2; clone size: .; CDR3 protein: ASSLMTGSYEQY
V gene: TRBV27; clone size: .; CDR3 protein: ASSFGVAGGVETQY
V gene: TRBV6-1; clone size: many; CDR3 protein: ASTPGDGSTYEQY
V gene: TRBV28; clone size: many; CDR3 protein: ATEPFDGYT
V gene: TRBV18; clone size: few; CDR3 protein: ASSLGQNSGNTIY
V gene: TRBV7-8; clone size: .; CDR3 protein: ASSLARTSGFSYEQY
V gene: TRBV11-2; clone size: many; CDR3 protein: ASSLLGTGGLGTIY
V gene: TRBV10-3; clone size: many; CDR3 protein: AISRDKQETQY
V gene: TRBV6-2/TRBV6-3; clone size: many; CDR3 protein: ASSYSGIGSVPFWTYEQY
V gene: TRBV19; clone size: .; CDR3 protein: ASTPTGSSYEQY
V gene: TRBV4-2; clone size: once; CDR3 protein: ASSHTKGDTGELF
V gene: TRBV28; clone size: many; CDR3 protein: ASSLGLAGGVSYEQY
V gene: TRBV27; clone size: .; CDR3 protein: ASSPSASGAYEQY
V gene: TRBV9; clone size: many; CDR3 protein: ASSGRLLGEQY
V gene: TRBV12-3/TRBV12-4; clone size: many; CDR3 protein: ASSLEGDRGNQPQH
V gene: TRBV20-1; clone size: many; CDR3 protein: SAHMEGLPETQY
V gene: TRBV6-2/TRBV6-3; clone size: many; CDR3 protein: ASSFFSGGLEAF
V gene: TRBV11-3; clone size: .; CDR3 protein: ASSLDRATYEQY
V gene: TRBV10-2; clone size: many; CDR3 protein: ASSRTSGGYEQY
V gene: TRBV7-2; clone size: many; CDR3 protein: ASSFRDRPNYGYT
V gene: TRBV29-1; clone size: many; CDR3 protein: SVISDRGPTGELF
V gene: TRBV7-8; clone size: many; CDR3 protein: ASSTGTGVNQPQH
V gene: TRBV24-1; clone size: many; CDR3 protein: ATSGGLNQPQH
V gene: TRBV28; clone size: many; CDR3 protein: ASGPRRRAYEQY
V gene: TRBV2; clone size: many; CDR3 protein: ASSLRGSISGYT
V gene: TRBV12-3/TRBV12-4; clone size: .; CDR3 protein: ASSLGGRLRETQY
V gene: TRBV6-1; clone size: .; CDR3 protein: ASRSGVVEQY
V gene: TRBV11-2; clone size: once; CDR3 protein: ASSLGRSARVGETQY